The 30 T cell receptor beta chains reported below all come from one sample, sequenced in a study of CD8 T cells in Susac syndrome. RNA was extracted with the RNeasy kit, and a quantity of about 0.45 to 1 ug was reverse transcribed using random hexamers. TCRdb re-analysed the immunoSEQ multiplex PCR reads in MiXCR, keeping a single row per CDR3 protein. The sample holds approximately 110,000 distinct CDR3 sequences, approximately 95% seen once. Sample: CD8+ T cells from PBMCs. The origin of the receptors is a human donor with multiple sclerosis.

V and J are TRBV5-1 and TRBJ1-2; TRBD1 matches 9 bases. Germline values: CDR1 SGHRS, CDR2 YFSETQ. V lost 4 bases and J lost 4; bases outside the gene matches: 8. The CDR3 has 15 residues. CDR3 nucleotides: TGCGCCAGCAGCCCGAGGGACAGGGCCTCCTATGGCTACACCTTC. It specifies CASSPRDRASYGYTF.

The J gene is TRBJ2-7, the V gene TRBV4-1, with TRBD1 matching over 8 bases. This CDR3 region has 15 residues. The V and J ends lost 3 bases and 5 bases, in that order; junction bases with no gene match: 9. CDR1 and CDR2 (germline): MGHRA, YSYEKL. In DNA, the CDR3 is TGCGCCAGCAGCCAGTCTGGACAGGGCACCGACGAGCAGTACTTC. Translation gives CASSQSGQGTDEQYF.

The chain recombines TRBV24-1 with TRBJ2-1, with D perhaps matching TRBD1 (6 bases). The length of the CDR3 is 14 residues. CDR1 is KGHDR, CDR2 SFDVKD, per germline. V was clipped by 3 bases and J by 4 bases, with 9 bases between them. The chain's CDR3 is CATSDGTSYNEQFF. In nucleotides, the CDR3 is TGTGCCACCAGTGATGGGACATCTTACAATGAGCAGTTCTTC.

Only one count was recorded for this clonotype. V is TRBV11-2 and J is TRBJ1-2; D possibly corresponds to TRBD1 (5 bases). Germline loops: CDR1 SGHAT, CDR2 FQNNGV. The CDR3 has 14 amino acids. V was shortened by 5 bases and J by 8 bases, with 18 bases between the two germline ends. The CDR3 region is CASSPTGAGSGYTF. DNA for the CDR3: TGTGCCAGCAGCCCGACCGGGGCTGGGTCGGGCTACACCTTC. Looking up the rest from reference TRBV11-2 and TRBJ1-2 gives the full variable domain: EAGVAQSPRYKIIEKRQSVAFWCNPISGHATLYWYQQILGQGPKLLIQFQNNGVVDDSQLPKDRFSAERLKGVDSTLKIQPAKLEDSAVYLCASSPTGAGSGYTFGSGTRLTVV.

This chain joins TRBV12-3 or TRBV12-4 and TRBJ1-1; D might be TRBD1 (5 bases). V lost 5 bases, J lost 3 bases, and 10 bases lay in between. This CDR3 region has 13 residues. The CDR3 protein is CASSPRTHTEAFF. The DNA of the CDR3 is TGTGCCAGCAGTCCCCGGACACACACTGAAGCTTTCTTT.

The genes are TRBV12-3 or TRBV12-4 and TRBJ1-5; D perhaps matches TRBD1 (6 bases). CDR3 length: 17 amino acids. Trimming took 4 bases from V and 1 from J, leaving 17 bases between them. The CDR3, as DNA: TGTGCCAGCAGTTCAACAGGGAAGTGGGGGAGCAATCAGCCCCAGCATTTT. Its translation is CASSSTGKWGSNQPQHF.

The rearrangement uses TRBV4-1 and TRBJ2-5; TRBD1 aligns across 8 bases. V lost 2 bases to trimming and J lost 10 bases; unmatched junction nucleotides: 6. Germline values: CDR1 MGHRA, CDR2 YSYEKL. This CDR3 has 13 amino acids. The CDR3 sequence: CASSQTGGGGQYF. The CDR3 DNA is TGCGCCAGCAGCCAAACAGGGGGTGGTGGCCAGTACTTC.

This clonotype came up once. This chain links TRBV12-3 or TRBV12-4 with TRBJ1-5, with D hard to call. The V and J ends lost 2 bases and 6 bases respectively, with 5 bases between them. The CDR3 has 12 amino acids. The CDR3 here is CASSLSFQPQHF. The CDR3 DNA sequence: TGTGCCAGCAGTTTAAGTTTTCAGCCCCAGCATTTT.

The CDR3 loop reads CSGRAETQYF. The CDR3 DNA is TGTTCCGGCAGGGCAGAGACCCAGTACTTC. This chain joins TRBV7-8 and TRBJ2-5; possible D gene TRBD1, 5 bases. The CDR3 consists of 10 residues. Germline CDR1 is SGHVS and CDR2 is FQNEAQ.

V gene TRBV7-9 combines with J gene TRBJ2-3; a possible D gene is TRBD2 (5 bases). This CDR3 is 14 amino acids long. The V gene lost 4 bases and the J gene lost 1 base, with 9 bases spanning the gap. Germline CDR1 and CDR2: SEHNR and FQNEAQ (reference sequence). The DNA for the CDR3 is TGTGCCAGCAGCTCTCTAGCCCGCACAGATACGCAGTATTTT. This encodes CASSSLARTDTQYF.

This rearrangement joins TRBV10-1 to TRBJ2-7; D uncertain. Germline lookup yields CDR1 WNHNN and CDR2 SYGVQD (reference sequence). The V end was cut by 4 bases, the J end by 2 bases, with 9 bases between. The CDR3 is 13 residues long. The CDR3, as DNA: TGCGCCAGCAGTGTAAGGAAAACCTACGAGCAGTACTTC. This gives the protein CASSVRKTYEQYF.

CDR3 coding DNA: TGCGCCAGCAGCTTGGGGGACAGATACCCCCAAGAGACCCAGTACTTC. This translates into CASSLGDRYPQETQYF. The gene calls are TRBV5-1 and TRBJ2-5; 7 nucleotides agree with TRBD1. The CDR3 is made up of 16 amino acids. Trimming cost V 0 bases and J 1 base; bases outside gene matches: 6. CDR1 and CDR2 (germline): SGHRS, YFSETQ.

CDR3 protein: CASSQDWGRVQPQHF. The CDR3 DNA reads TGCGCCAGCAGCCAAGATTGGGGCCGGGTTCAGCCCCAGCATTTT. The genes are TRBV4-1 and TRBJ1-5, with a weak D call TRBD1 (5 bases). Germline V gene lookup returns CDR1 MGHRA and CDR2 YSYEKL. V gave up 0 bases and J gave up 6 bases, with 12 bases separating them. CDR3 length: 15 residues.

The chain is built from TRBV20-1 and TRBJ1-1; tentatively, D is TRBD1 (6 bases). CDR1 and CDR2 (germline): DFQATT, SNEGSKA (reference sequence). The CDR3 consists of 12 residues. V was shortened by 0 bases and J by 11 bases, with 13 bases between the two germline ends. The CDR3 DNA sequence: TGCAGTGCTAGAGATAAGGGGGTAGAGGCTTTCTTT. Translation gives CSARDKGVEAFF.

This chain uses TRBV2 with TRBJ1-1; D remains ambiguous. This CDR3 has 15 residues. Germline V gives CDR1 SNHLY, CDR2 FYNNEI. V lost 1 base to trimming and J lost 0 bases, with 9 bases between them. The CDR3 bases are TGTGCCAGCAGTGAAGGAAGAGAGTTGAACACTGAAGCTTTCTTT. It translates to CASSEGRELNTEAFF.

The V gene is TRBV29-1, the J gene TRBJ2-1, with 9 bases fitting TRBD1. The CDR3 is 13 amino acids. Per the germline V gene, CDR1 is SQVTM and CDR2 is ANQGSEA. The J segment lost 6 bases and the V segment lost 5 bases, leaving 5 bases of the junction unmatched. In DNA, the CDR3 is TGCAGCGTTCGGACAGGGGCCTTCAATGAGCAGTTCTTC. Residues: CSVRTGAFNEQFF.

V usage is TRBV5-6 and J usage is TRBJ2-1; the D gene is possibly TRBD2 (6 bases). Deletions cut 3 bases from V and 6 bases from J, with 16 bases between. CDR3 length equals 15 residues. CDR1 is SGHDT, CDR2 YYEEEE, per germline. The CDR3 reads CASSSGRTIINEQFF. The CDR3 region has the DNA TGTGCCAGCAGCTCCGGGAGAACGATTATCAATGAGCAGTTCTTC.

The J gene is TRBJ1-1, the V gene TRBV7-9, with 7 bases aligning to TRBD1. The CDR3 consists of 14 residues. Trimming took 2 bases from V and 4 from J; bases not matched to a gene: 4. Germline CDR1 and CDR2: SEHNR and FQNEAQ (reference sequence). Written as DNA, the CDR3 is TGTGCCAGCAGCTTATCGGCAGGGGGCACTGAAGCTTTCTTT. Protein: CASSLSAGGTEAFF. Together with reference TRBV7-9 and TRBJ1-1, the CDR3 gives the full variable domain: DTGVSQNPRHKITKRGQNVTFRCDPISEHNRLYWYRQTLGQGPEFLTYFQNEAQLEKSRLLSDRFSAERPKGSFSTLEIQRTEQGDSAMYLCASSLSAGGTEAFFGQGTRLTVV.

This clonotype was seen a single time. The J gene is TRBJ2-5, the V gene TRBV3-1; D may be TRBD1 (6 bases). Looked up from germline, CDR1 is LGHDT and CDR2 is YNNKEL (reference sequence). The V end lost 0 bases, the J end lost 4 bases, and 12 bases lay between the germline ends. CDR3 length: 15 residues. DNA for the CDR3: TGTGCCAGCAGCCAAGAACAGGGATCAGGAGAGACCCAGTACTTC. It codes for CASSQEQGSGETQYF.

This clonotype was counted a few times. The rearrangement uses TRBV28 and TRBJ2-7; D unclear. V lost 0 bases and J 2 bases, leaving 8 bases between the germline ends. The germline CDR1 and CDR2 sequences are MDHEN and SYDVKM. CDR3 length equals 14 residues. The CDR3 DNA reads as TGTGCCAGCAGTTTATGGTCCCTTGCCTACGAGCAGTACTTC. This encodes CASSLWSLAYEQYF.

The rearrangement uses TRBV7-9 and TRBJ2-7; 7 bases agree with TRBD1. V lost 5 bases, J lost 2 bases, and 3 bases stayed unmatched. The CDR3 has 13 residues. CDR1 SEHNR and CDR2 FQNEAQ come from the germline V gene (reference sequence). As DNA, the CDR3 is TGTGCCAGCAGCCCACAGGGGACCTACGAGCAGTACTTC. It is translated as CASSPQGTYEQYF. Combining the CDR3 with reference TRBV7-9 and TRBJ2-7 gives the whole variable domain DTGVSQNPRHKITKRGQNVTFRCDPISEHNRLYWYRQTLGQGPEFLTYFQNEAQLEKSRLLSDRFSAERPKGSFSTLEIQRTEQGDSAMYLCASSPQGTYEQYFGPGTRLTVT.

The CDR3 nucleotides are TGCGCCAGCAGCCAAAAAGTCGGGACAGTTGAGCAGTACTTC. Protein: CASSQKVGTVEQYF. V gene TRBV4-1 combines with J gene TRBJ2-7; 7 bases are shared with TRBD1. Trimming took 2 bases from V and 7 from J; bases not matched to a gene: 8. CDR1 MGHRA and CDR2 YSYEKL come from the germline V gene. The CDR3 runs 14 residues.

The genes are TRBV10-3 and TRBJ1-3; D call uncertain. Germline V gene data show CDR1 as ENHRY and CDR2 as SYGVKD. CDR3 length: 15 amino acids. Trimming stripped 0 bases from V and 2 bases from J, with 8 bases between. As DNA, the CDR3 is TGTGCCATCAGTGAGTCCGTCGCCCCTGGAAACACCATATATTTT. It yields the protein CAISESVAPGNTIYF.

The chain has TRBV4-1 and TRBJ1-5; D not resolved. Looked up from germline, CDR1 is MGHRA and CDR2 is YSYEKL. This CDR3 is 15 amino acids long. With 0 bases removed from V and 1 base from J, the gap between germline ends came to 7 bases. CDR3 sequence reads: CASSQERYSNQPQHF. The CDR3 region has the DNA TGCGCCAGCAGCCAAGAACGTTACAGCAATCAGCCCCAGCATTTT.

This clonotype has more than one count but fewer than ten. The chain links TRBV19 to TRBJ1-2; D is ambiguous. With 7 bases removed from V and 2 bases from J, the gap between germline ends came to 2 bases. Looked up from germline, CDR1 is LNHDA and CDR2 is SQIVND (reference sequence). The CDR3 covers 10 residues. As DNA, the CDR3 is TGTGCCAGTACCAACTATGGCTACACCTTC. Translated: CASTNYGYTF.

The chain uses TRBV20-1 and TRBJ2-7; possible D gene TRBD1, 6 bases. The CDR3 loop spans 14 amino acids. The V gene lost 5 bases and the J gene lost 4 bases, with 18 bases spanning the gap. Germline CDR1 is DFQATT and CDR2 is SNEGSKA (reference sequence). The CDR3 is CSARSRDKVYEQYF. The CDR3 coding sequence is TGCAGTGCTCGCAGCAGGGACAAGGTATACGAGCAGTACTTC.

The chain combines TRBV6-2 or TRBV6-3 with TRBJ2-1; D is perhaps TRBD2 (5 bases). The CDR3 contains 13 residues. CDR1 and CDR2 (germline): MNHEY, SVGEGT. Trimming stripped 2 bases from V and 7 bases from J, with 9 bases between. The CDR3 protein is CASSYGRVNEQFF. In DNA form, the CDR3 reads TGTGCCAGCAGTTACGGGCGGGTGAATGAGCAGTTCTTC.

The genes are TRBV7-9 and TRBJ2-3, with D perhaps assigned TRBD1 or TRBD2 (6 bases each). This CDR3 has 15 residues. Germline V lookup: CDR1 SEHNR, CDR2 FQNEAQ (reference sequence). The V end lost 3 bases, the J end lost 2 bases, and 12 bases lay between the germline ends. CDR3 region: CASSFRGDNTDTQYF. The CDR3 DNA reads as TGTGCCAGCAGCTTTCGCGGGGACAACACAGATACGCAGTATTTT. The variable domain in full, completed from reference TRBV7-9 and TRBJ2-3, reads DTGVSQNPRHKITKRGQNVTFRCDPISEHNRLYWYRQTLGQGPEFLTYFQNEAQLEKSRLLSDRFSAERPKGSFSTLEIQRTEQGDSAMYLCASSFRGDNTDTQYFGPGTRLTVL.

This rearrangement joins TRBV27 to TRBJ2-4, with 8 bases aligning to TRBD1. V lost 4 bases to trimming and J lost 4 bases; unmatched junction nucleotides: 0. The CDR3 has 13 amino acids. CDR1 MNHEY and CDR2 SMNVEV come from the germline V gene (reference sequence). CDR3 sequence (DNA): TGTGCCAGCAGTTGGGACAGGAAAAACATTCAGTACTTC. Encoded protein: CASSWDRKNIQYF.

The chain links TRBV2 to TRBJ2-2, with 9 bases aligning to TRBD2. This CDR3 region has 15 residues. Germline CDR1 is SNHLY and CDR2 is FYNNEI. J was trimmed by 7 bases and V by 3 bases; bases with no gene match: 6. The CDR3 region has the DNA TGTGCCAGCAGTGAGACGGTGCGGGGGGGCGGGGAGCTGTTTTTT. Translated: CASSETVRGGGELFF.